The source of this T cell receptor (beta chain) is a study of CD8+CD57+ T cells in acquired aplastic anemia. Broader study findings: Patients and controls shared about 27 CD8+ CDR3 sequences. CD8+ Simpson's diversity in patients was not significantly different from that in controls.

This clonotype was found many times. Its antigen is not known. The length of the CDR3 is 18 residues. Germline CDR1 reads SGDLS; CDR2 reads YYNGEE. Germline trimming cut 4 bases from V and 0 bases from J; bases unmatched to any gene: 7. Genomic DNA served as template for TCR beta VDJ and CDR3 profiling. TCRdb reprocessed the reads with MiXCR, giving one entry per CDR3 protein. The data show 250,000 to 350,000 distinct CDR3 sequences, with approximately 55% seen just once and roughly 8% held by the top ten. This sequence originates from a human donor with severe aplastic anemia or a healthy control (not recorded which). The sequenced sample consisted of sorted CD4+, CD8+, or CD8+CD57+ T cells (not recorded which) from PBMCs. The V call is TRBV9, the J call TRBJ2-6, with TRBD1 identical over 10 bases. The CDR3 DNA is TGTGCCAGCAGCTCAGACAGGGGGCCCACCTCTGGGGCCAACGTCCTGACTTTC. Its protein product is CASSSDRGPTSGANVLTF.